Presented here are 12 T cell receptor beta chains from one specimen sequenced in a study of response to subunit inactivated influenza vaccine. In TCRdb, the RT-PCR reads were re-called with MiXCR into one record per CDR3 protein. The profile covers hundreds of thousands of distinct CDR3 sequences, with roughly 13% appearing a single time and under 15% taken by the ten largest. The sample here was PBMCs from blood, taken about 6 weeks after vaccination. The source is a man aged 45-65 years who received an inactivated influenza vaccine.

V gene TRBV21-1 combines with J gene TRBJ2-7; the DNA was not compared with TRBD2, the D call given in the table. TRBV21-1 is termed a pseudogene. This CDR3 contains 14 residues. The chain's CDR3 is CASSKGLGVSEQYF. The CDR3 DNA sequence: TGTGCCAGCAGCAAGGGACTAGGGGTTAGCGAGCAGTACTTC.

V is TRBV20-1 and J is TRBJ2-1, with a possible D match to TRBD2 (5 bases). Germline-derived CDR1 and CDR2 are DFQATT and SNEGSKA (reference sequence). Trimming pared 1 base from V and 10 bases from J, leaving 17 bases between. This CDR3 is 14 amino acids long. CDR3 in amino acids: CSARGVTIGMEQFF. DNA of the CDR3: TGCAGTGCTAGAGGGGTGACAATCGGGATGGAGCAGTTCTTC.

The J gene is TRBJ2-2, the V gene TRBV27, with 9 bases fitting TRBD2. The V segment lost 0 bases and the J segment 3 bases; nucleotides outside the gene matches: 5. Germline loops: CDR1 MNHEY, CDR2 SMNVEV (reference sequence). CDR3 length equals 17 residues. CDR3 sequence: CASSLSSGSRDTGELFF. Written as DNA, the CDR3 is TGTGCCAGCAGTTTATCTAGCGGGAGCCGGGACACCGGGGAGCTGTTTTTT.

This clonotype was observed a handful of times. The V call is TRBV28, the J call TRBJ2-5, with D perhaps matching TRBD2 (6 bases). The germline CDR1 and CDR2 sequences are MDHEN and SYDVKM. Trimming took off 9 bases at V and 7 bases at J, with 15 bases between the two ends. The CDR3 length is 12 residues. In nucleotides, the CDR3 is TGTGCCAGTCTAGCGCCTCCAGGGACCCAGTACTTC. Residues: CASLAPPGTQYF.

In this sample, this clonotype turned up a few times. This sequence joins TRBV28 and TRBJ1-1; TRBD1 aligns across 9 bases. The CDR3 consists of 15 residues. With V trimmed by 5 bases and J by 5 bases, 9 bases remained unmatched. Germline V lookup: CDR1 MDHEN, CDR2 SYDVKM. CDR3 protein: CASSVQGAIWTEAFF. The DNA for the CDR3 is TGTGCCAGCAGTGTACAGGGGGCAATATGGACTGAAGCTTTCTTT.

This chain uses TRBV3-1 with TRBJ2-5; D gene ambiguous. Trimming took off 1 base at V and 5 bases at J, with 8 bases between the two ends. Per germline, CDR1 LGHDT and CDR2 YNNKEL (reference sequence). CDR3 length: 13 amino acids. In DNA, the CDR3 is TGTGCCAGCAGCCAAGGGCCTCTTGAGACCCAGTACTTC. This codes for CASSQGPLETQYF.

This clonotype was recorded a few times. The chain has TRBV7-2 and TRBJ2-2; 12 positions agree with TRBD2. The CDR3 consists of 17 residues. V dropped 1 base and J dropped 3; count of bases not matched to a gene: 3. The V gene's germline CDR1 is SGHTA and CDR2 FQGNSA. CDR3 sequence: CASSLGLAGAYTGELFF. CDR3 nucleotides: TGTGCCAGCAGCTTAGGACTAGCGGGGGCCTACACCGGGGAGCTGTTTTTT. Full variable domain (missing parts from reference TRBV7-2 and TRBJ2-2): GAGVSQSPSNKVTEKGKDVELRCDPISGHTALYWYRQSLGQGLEFLIYFQGNSAPDKSGLPSDRFSAERTGGSVSTLTIQRTQQEDSAVYLCASSLGLAGAYTGELFFGEGSRLTVL.

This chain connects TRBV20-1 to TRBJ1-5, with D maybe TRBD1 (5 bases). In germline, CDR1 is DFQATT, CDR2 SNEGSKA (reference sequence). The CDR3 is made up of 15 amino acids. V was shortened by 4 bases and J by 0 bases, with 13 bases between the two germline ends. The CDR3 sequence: CSANSGTDSNQPQHF. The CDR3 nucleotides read TGCAGTGCTAACAGTGGGACCGATAGCAATCAGCCCCAGCATTTT.

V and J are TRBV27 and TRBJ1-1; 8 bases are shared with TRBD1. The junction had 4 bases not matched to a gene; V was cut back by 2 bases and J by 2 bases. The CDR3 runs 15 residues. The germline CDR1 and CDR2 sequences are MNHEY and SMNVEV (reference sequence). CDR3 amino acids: CASSLNRGANTEAFF. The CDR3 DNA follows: TGTGCCAGCAGTTTAAACAGGGGGGCAAACACTGAAGCTTTCTTT.

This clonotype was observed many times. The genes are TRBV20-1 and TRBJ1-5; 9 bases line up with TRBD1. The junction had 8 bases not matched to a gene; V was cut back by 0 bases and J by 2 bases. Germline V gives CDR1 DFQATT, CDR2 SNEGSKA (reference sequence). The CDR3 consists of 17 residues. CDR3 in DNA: TGCAGTGCTAGAGAGCCCCCGGACAGGGGAGGCAATCAGCCCCAGCATTTT. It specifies CSAREPPDRGGNQPQHF.

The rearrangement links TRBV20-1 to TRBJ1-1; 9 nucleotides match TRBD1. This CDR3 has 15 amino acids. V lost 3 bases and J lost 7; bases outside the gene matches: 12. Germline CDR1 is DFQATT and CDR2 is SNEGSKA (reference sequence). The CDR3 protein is CSARGTGQRDFEAFF. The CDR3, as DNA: TGCAGTGCTAGGGGGACAGGGCAAAGGGACTTTGAAGCTTTCTTT.

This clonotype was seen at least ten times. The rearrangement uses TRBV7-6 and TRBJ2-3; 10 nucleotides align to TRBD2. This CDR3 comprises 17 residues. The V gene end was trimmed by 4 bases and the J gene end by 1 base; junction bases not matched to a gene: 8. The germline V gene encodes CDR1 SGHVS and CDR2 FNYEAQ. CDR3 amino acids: CASSSAGGITRTDTQYF. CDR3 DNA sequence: TGTGCCAGCAGCTCAGCGGGAGGGATCACTCGCACAGATACGCAGTATTTT.